This T cell receptor beta chain was observed in a study of blood T cell repertoires in COVID-19. Across the study: In each case, the material was cDNA or gDNA derived from T cells, B-cell-depleted T cells, or PBMCs.

Some clones are missing from TCRdb's copy, which holds only in-frame ones; the method was immunoSEQ multiplex PCR. The data show 140,000 to 150,000 clones, roughly 86% seen once. The CDR3 has 13 residues. V dropped 4 bases and J dropped 6; count of bases not matched to a gene: 3. This receptor was identified in a human donor in a cohort sampled during active COVID-19. The chain employs TRBV12-3 or TRBV12-4 and TRBJ2-1; 7 nucleotides line up with TRBD1. Sequenced sample: peripheral blood. In nucleotides, the CDR3 is TGTGCCAGCAGTTCCGGGACAGCCAATGAGCAGTTCTTC. This sequence encodes CASSSGTANEQFF.